These 18 T cell receptor beta chains originate from one sample sequenced in a study of post-analysis software for immune sequencing data. Points from the study as a whole: The five TRBV segments detected at higher frequency in patients than in controls included TRBV5-6, TRBV5-1 and TRBV20-1.

Their specific antigens are unknown. Prepared libraries of TCR beta cDNA carried unique molecular identifiers. Using its own MiXCR run on the PCR reads, TCRdb lists one record per CDR3 protein. Among 650,000 to 850,000 distinct CDR3 sequences listed, 40% to 55% were seen once. Material for sequencing was blood. Receptor source: a girl aged 10 to 17 with multiple sclerosis.

The V gene is TRBV29-1, the J gene TRBJ2-4; TRBD2 aligns across 9 bases. The J call may be wrong; the DNA end is better matched by TRBJ2-7. The length of the CDR3 is 14 residues. Germline CDR1 SQVTM, CDR2 ANQGSEA. Here the CDR3 reads CSVGGSGRRYEQYF. The CDR3 nucleotides read TGCAGCGTTGGGGGTAGCGGGAGAAGGTACGAGCAGTACTTC.

This chain joins TRBV12-3 or TRBV12-4 and TRBJ2-4, with 8 bases fitting TRBD2. The J call may be incorrect, as the DNA end agrees better with TRBJ2-7. This CDR3 has 14 residues. The CDR3 reads CASSRGGSVGEQYF. In nucleotides, the CDR3 is TGTGCCAGCAGTCGCGGGGGGTCGGTGGGCGAGCAGTACTTC.

This clonotype has only a few counts. V is TRBV3-1 and J is TRBJ2-7; TRBD2 matches 9 bases. This CDR3 has 15 amino acids. Per germline, CDR1 LGHDT and CDR2 YNNKEL (reference sequence). V lost 4 bases and J lost 0; bases outside the gene matches: 4. The CDR3 loop is CASSLGLAFSYEQYF. The CDR3 nucleotides are TGTGCCAGCAGCCTGGGACTAGCCTTCTCCTACGAGCAGTACTTC.

The CDR3 protein is CASSSGTPQPADTQYF. CDR3 bases: TGTGCCAGCAGTTCTGGGACACCCCAACCCGCAGATACGCAGTATTTT. The chain links TRBV12-3 or TRBV12-4 to TRBJ2-3, with a tentative D call TRBD1 (6 bases). The CDR3 has 16 residues. The V end lost 4 bases, the J end lost 4 bases, and 18 bases lay between the germline ends.

The chain carries TRBV28 and TRBJ1-5, with a tentative D call TRBD1 (5 bases). The CDR3 contains 18 residues. V was shortened by 6 bases and J by 0 bases, with 21 bases between the two germline ends. The germline gives CDR1 MDHEN, CDR2 SYDVKM. This chain's CDR3 is CASSRGGLASYSNQPQHF. For the CDR3, the DNA is TGTGCCAGCAGCCGGGGGGGGTTGGCGTCTTATAGCAATCAGCCCCAGCATTTT.

The chain combines TRBV12-3 or TRBV12-4 with TRBJ2-1; a weak D match, TRBD1 (5 bases). Trimming took off 5 bases at V and 0 bases at J, with 11 bases between the two ends. The CDR3 is 15 residues long. CDR3 sequence (DNA): TGTGCCAGCAGTAGAGGCGACAGCTCCTACAATGAGCAGTTCTTC. This sequence encodes CASSRGDSSYNEQFF.

A note on this clonotype: The missing conserved phenylalanine or tryptophan at the end of this CDR3 makes a read error likely. The chain carries TRBV4-2 and TRBJ2-3; 11 positions match TRBD2. V lost 2 bases to trimming and J lost 3 bases; unmatched junction nucleotides: 7. CDR1 LGHNA and CDR2 YNFKEQ come from the germline V gene. The CDR3 contains 17 residues. CDR3 DNA: TGTGCCAGCAGCCAAACACTAGCGGGAGCGCGGACAGATACGCAGTATGTT. Translation: CASSQTLAGARTDTQYV.

This clonotype turned up a few times. The V and J genes are TRBV7-9 and TRBJ1-2; D not resolved. V lost 2 bases, J lost 8 bases, and 9 bases lay in between. The CDR3 consists of 12 residues. Looked up from germline, CDR1 is SEHNR and CDR2 is FQNEAQ (reference sequence). CDR3 loop: CASSLNREGYTF. The CDR3 bases are TGTGCCAGCAGCTTAAATCGCGAGGGCTACACCTTC.

The J gene is TRBJ2-5, the V gene TRBV6-5, with 10 bases matching TRBD1. Germline V CDR1 and CDR2: MNHEY, SVGAGI. The ends lost 7 bases at V and 4 bases at J; junction bases unmatched: 9. This CDR3 region has 15 residues. DNA of the CDR3: TGTGCCAGCATCTCCGACAGGGGGCGTCGAGAGACCCAGTACTTC. As protein: CASISDRGRRETQYF.

The CDR3 region is CASSYNPDYGYTF. The CDR3, as DNA: TGTGCCAGCAGTTACAACCCAGACTATGGCTACACCTTC. The chain joins TRBV6-5 to TRBJ1-2, with D hard to call. The ends were cut back, 2 bases at V and 3 bases at J, with 7 bases in the middle. The CDR3 runs to 13 residues. Germline CDR1 and CDR2: MNHEY and SVGAGI.

V gene TRBV7-9 combines with J gene TRBJ2-1; 7 bases map to TRBD1. The CDR3 loop spans 12 amino acids. V was pared by 5 bases and J by 14 bases, with 9 bases of the junction left unmatched. The germline gives CDR1 SEHNR, CDR2 FQNEAQ (reference sequence). CDR3 sequence: CASSTRQGGKFF. DNA of the CDR3: TGTGCCAGCAGCACCCGACAGGGTGGGAAGTTCTTC.

This clonotype has at least ten counts. CDR3 in amino acids: CASSLVLAGVLVEQYF. CDR3 nucleotide sequence: TGTGCCAGCAGCTTAGTTCTAGCGGGAGTCTTGGTCGAGCAGTACTTC. V and J are TRBV7-8 and TRBJ2-7; 10 positions agree with TRBD2. Germline-derived CDR1 and CDR2 are SGHVS and FQNEAQ. The trim removed 1 base at V and 6 bases at J, leaving 9 bases unmatched. CDR3 length equals 16 residues.

The rearrangement links TRBV11-1 to TRBJ2-6; D perhaps matches TRBD2 (5 bases). There are 16 residues in the CDR3. V lost 5 bases to trimming and J lost 0 bases, with 11 bases between them. From germline, CDR1 is SGHAT and CDR2 FQDESV (reference sequence). CDR3 in amino acids: CASSERAVSGANVLTF. CDR3 coding DNA: TGTGCCAGCAGCGAGAGGGCCGTCTCTGGGGCCAACGTCCTGACTTTC.

In its sample, this clonotype was seen many times. The CDR3 nucleotides read TGCAGTGCTAGGGACGGGACTAGCGGGAGCTACGAGCAGTACTTC. It encodes CSARDGTSGSYEQYF. This chain connects TRBV20-1 to TRBJ2-7, with 14 nucleotides matching TRBD2. The V segment lost 3 bases and the J segment 3 bases; nucleotides outside the gene matches: 4. The CDR3 runs to 15 residues. Germline V lookup: CDR1 DFQATT, CDR2 SNEGSKA (reference sequence).

This clonotype was counted a few times. The rearrangement uses TRBV11-3 and TRBJ2-6; D tentatively reads TRBD1 or TRBD2 (6 bases each). CDR3 length: 16 amino acids. Trimming left V 6 bases short and J 0 bases short, with 12 bases between. Germline lookup yields CDR1 SGHNT and CDR2 YENEEA. The CDR3 is CASSRGGLSGANVLTF. CDR3 coding DNA: TGTGCCAGCAGTCGAGGGGGGCTCTCTGGGGCCAACGTCCTGACTTTC. The variable domain in full, with the rest retrieved from reference TRBV11-3 and TRBJ2-6, is EAGVVQSPRYKIIEKKQPVAFWCNPISGHNTLYWYLQNLGQGPELLIRYENEEAVDDSQLPKDRFSAERLKGVDSTLKIQPAELGDSAVYLCASSRGGLSGANVLTFGAGSRLTVL.

There are a few counts of this clonotype. The gene calls are TRBV5-1 and TRBJ2-1; 7 bases map to TRBD2. With V trimmed by 1 base and J by 2 bases, 6 bases remained unmatched. Germline V gene sequence: CDR1 SGHRS, CDR2 YFSETQ. The CDR3 has 16 residues. CDR3: CASSLFGLGTYNEQFF. In DNA, the CDR3 is TGCGCCAGCAGCTTGTTCGGACTAGGAACCTACAATGAGCAGTTCTTC.

The chain is built from TRBV7-2 and TRBJ2-7; D remains unclear. Germline CDR1 SGHTA, CDR2 FQGNSA. V was trimmed by 2 bases and J by 2 bases, leaving 10 bases between them. This CDR3 spans 14 amino acids. The DNA for the CDR3 is TGTGCCAGCAGCTTAAAAGTAGGGCCCTACGAGCAGTACTTC. Translating it yields CASSLKVGPYEQYF.

The chain recombines TRBV6-6 with TRBJ2-1; 11 nucleotides line up with TRBD2. J lost 15 bases, V lost 11 bases, and 12 bases had no gene match. Germline values: CDR1 MNHNY, CDR2 SVGAGI (reference sequence). The CDR3 spans 12 residues. The CDR3, as DNA: TGTGCCTGCCACGTAGCGGGAGGGGGGGGGTTCTTC. This encodes CACHVAGGGGFF.